The next 17 T cell receptor beta chains were all read from a single sample in a study of blood T cell repertoires in COVID-19. Clones were read by immunoSEQ multiplex PCR, and TCRdb kept only the in-frame ones, dropping some. The sample contains under 250,000 clones, approximately 77% of which appear only once. Sequenced input: peripheral blood. These receptors were taken from a woman of 80 years or more with acute or convalescent COVID-19.

The sample holds a few counts of this clone. V and J are TRBV6-4 and TRBJ1-6; TRBD1 aligns across 9 bases. This CDR3 contains 15 residues. Germline CDR1 and CDR2: MRHNA and SNTAGT. The trim removed 0 bases at V and 10 bases at J, leaving 4 bases unmatched. As DNA, the CDR3 is TGTGCCAGCAGTGACTCGGGACAGGGTGGGTCACCCCTCCACTTT. This codes for CASSDSGQGGSPLHF.

J is TRBJ2-2 and V is TRBV3-1 (or the pseudogene TRBV3-2); D possibly corresponds to TRBD1 (6 bases). CDR3 length equals 14 residues. Germline V CDR1 and CDR2: LGHDT, YNNKEL (reference sequence). Trimming removed 4 bases from V and 3 bases from J, with 9 bases in between. The DNA for the CDR3 is TGTGCCAGCAGCCGGGACATTGACACCGGGGAGCTGTTTTTT. Translating gives CASSRDIDTGELFF.

The gene calls are TRBV13 and TRBJ2-1, with TRBD2 matching 10 bases. The V gene's germline CDR1 is PRHDT and CDR2 FYEKMQ (reference sequence). This CDR3 is built from 15 residues. The V and J ends lost 2 bases and 6 bases, in that order; junction bases with no gene match: 4. CDR3 DNA sequence: TGTGCCAGCAGCTTAATACCTAGCGGGGGCAATGAGCAGTTCTTC. Encoded protein: CASSLIPSGGNEQFF.

The CDR3 DNA reads TGCGCCAGCAGCCAAGATTTCCTAGCGGGGGGGTGGACCCAGTACTTC. Encoded protein: CASSQDFLAGGWTQYF. The chain recombines TRBV4-3 with TRBJ2-5; 12 bases agree with TRBD2. CDR1 is LGHNA, CDR2 YSLEER, per germline. The CDR3 runs to 16 residues. The ends lost 0 bases at V and 7 bases at J; junction bases unmatched: 6.

This clone was counted a few times. The V and J genes are TRBV19 and TRBJ1-1; D is uncertain. Germline V gene lookup returns CDR1 LNHDA and CDR2 SQIVND (reference sequence). This CDR3 contains 15 residues. Between the trimmed V and J ends, which lost 4 bases and 2 bases, there was a span of 14 bases. CDR3 protein: CASSRTHQSNTEAFF. The CDR3 bases are TGTGCCAGTAGTAGAACCCACCAGTCCAACACTGAAGCTTTCTTT.

This chain uses TRBV7-2 with TRBJ1-4; 7 bases fit TRBD1. V was clipped by 6 bases and J by 4 bases; unmatched bases: 5. The CDR3 consists of 14 residues. Germline-derived CDR1 and CDR2 are SGHTA and FQGNSA. The CDR3 DNA reads TGTGCCAGCAGTACAGGGGCTAATAATGAAAAACTGTTTTTT. This codes for CASSTGANNEKLFF.

The CDR3 sequence is CASSEWGQGSYEQYF. CDR3 DNA sequence: TGTGCCAGCAGTGAATGGGGGCAGGGGTCCTACGAGCAGTACTTC. The genes are TRBV7-9 and TRBJ2-7; D is possibly TRBD1 (6 bases). From germline, CDR1 is SEHNR and CDR2 FQNEAQ (reference sequence). V lost 6 bases and J 1 base, leaving 16 bases between the germline ends. This CDR3 is 15 amino acids long.

The chain joins TRBV7-8 to TRBJ2-2; 12 bases are a match to TRBD2. V shed 7 bases, J shed 5 bases, and the junction held 14 bases outside the gene matches. The length of the CDR3 is 18 residues. The germline V gene encodes CDR1 SGHVS and CDR2 FQNEAQ. The CDR3 DNA is TGTGCCAGCACTTCCGGCGGACTAGCGGGGAGAAGGACCGGGGAGCTGTTTTTT. Encoded protein: CASTSGGLAGRRTGELFF.

This chain links TRBV7-8 with TRBJ1-1; 7 bases align to TRBD1. The V gene end was trimmed by 2 bases and the J gene end by 6 bases; junction bases not matched to a gene: 9. CDR3 length equals 15 residues. The germline V gene encodes CDR1 SGHVS and CDR2 FQNEAQ. This CDR3 is CASSLPSGGQAEAFF. The CDR3 nucleotides are TGTGCCAGCAGCTTACCCTCAGGGGGGCAGGCTGAAGCTTTCTTT.

The CDR3 DNA sequence: TGTGCCAGCAGCGCGGAGGGACAGGGATCCGAGCAGTACTTC. It translates to CASSAEGQGSEQYF. J is TRBJ2-7 and V is TRBV9; 9 positions agree with TRBD1. CDR3 length: 14 amino acids. Germline loops: CDR1 SGDLS, CDR2 YYNGEE. Unmatched junction bases numbered 7, after V lost 3 bases and J lost 6 bases.

This chain joins TRBV7-2 and TRBJ2-7, with TRBD2 matching 10 bases. The CDR3 is 16 amino acids. CDR1 is SGHTA and CDR2 is FQGNSA in the germline V gene. With 0 bases clipped from V and 0 bases from J, the junction kept 2 bases outside the gene matches. CDR3 region: CASSLASGGISYEQYF. As DNA, the CDR3 is TGTGCCAGCAGCTTAGCTAGCGGGGGGATCTCCTACGAGCAGTACTTC.

The J gene is TRBJ1-1, the V gene TRBV7-2, with D perhaps matching TRBD1 (6 bases). The germline V gene has CDR1 SGHTA and CDR2 FQGNSA. V lost 1 base and J 5 bases, leaving 14 bases between the germline ends. This CDR3 has 15 amino acids. The CDR3, as DNA: TGTGCCAGCAGCTTAGTTGGCCCGGGACAAACTGAAGCTTTCTTT. It translates to CASSLVGPGQTEAFF.

The J gene is TRBJ1-2, the V gene TRBV6-5, with D perhaps TRBD1 (5 bases). This CDR3 spans 15 amino acids. Germline V gene data show CDR1 as MNHEY and CDR2 as SVGAGI. The V end was cut by 4 bases, the J end by 6 bases, with 18 bases between. This chain's CDR3 is CASSSRPLRGNGYTF. DNA for the CDR3: TGTGCCAGCAGTTCGAGACCGCTCCGGGGGAATGGCTACACCTTC.

This chain connects TRBV7-8 to TRBJ1-6; D not certain. The CDR3 runs to 14 residues. CDR1 SGHVS and CDR2 FQNEAQ come from the germline V gene. Trimming pared 1 base from V and 7 bases from J, leaving 8 bases between. As DNA, the CDR3 is TGTGCCAGCAGCTTAGAAACGGGGAATTCACCCCTCCACTTT. This translates into CASSLETGNSPLHF.

The chain is built from TRBV7-2 and TRBJ2-3; no clear D gene. The CDR3 is made up of 15 amino acids. Germline CDR1 SGHTA, CDR2 FQGNSA. Trimming stripped 1 base from V and 3 bases from J, with 11 bases between. CDR3 DNA: TGTGCCAGCAGCTTAGGCTGGGTCGGGACAGATACGCAGTATTTT. Translating it yields CASSLGWVGTDTQYF. Full variable domain (outside the CDR3, taken from reference TRBV7-2 and TRBJ2-3): GAGVSQSPSNKVTEKGKDVELRCDPISGHTALYWYRQSLGQGLEFLIYFQGNSAPDKSGLPSDRFSAERTGGSVSTLTIQRTQQEDSAVYLCASSLGWVGTDTQYFGPGTRLTVL.

The count of this clone is one. The V and J genes are TRBV7-3 and TRBJ1-6; TRBD1 agrees at 9 bases. Germline CDR1 SGHTA, CDR2 FQGTGA. CDR3 length: 16 amino acids. Germline trimming cut 3 bases from V and 7 bases from J; bases unmatched to any gene: 7. Here the CDR3 reads CASSLWGGTGNSPLHF. For the CDR3, the DNA is TGTGCCAGCAGCTTGTGGGGTGGGACAGGGAATTCACCCCTCCACTTT.

This chain links TRBV6-2 or TRBV6-3 with TRBJ2-2; 11 nucleotides agree with TRBD1. With 6 bases clipped from V and 5 bases from J, the junction kept 5 bases outside the gene matches. Germline V gene lookup returns CDR1 MNHEY and CDR2 SVGEGT. The CDR3 is 15 residues long. CDR3 sequence reads: CASSRGQGGTGELFF. CDR3 bases: TGTGCCAGCAGCCGGGGACAGGGGGGGACCGGGGAGCTGTTTTTT.